These 5 T cell receptor beta chains came from one sample sequenced in a study of blood T cell repertoires in COVID-19. Here immunoSEQ multiplex PCR was the method, and the copy in TCRdb shows in-frame clones only, minus some. This repertoire shows under 85,000 clones, over 70% found once; its top ten account for 11%. Specimen: peripheral blood. The receptors here all came from a man aged 50-60 years with acute or convalescent COVID-19.

DNA for the CDR3: TGTGCCAGCAGTTACGTAGGAGGGGAAAACGGGCAGCCCCAGCATTTT. The encoded protein is CASSYVGGENGQPQHF. J is TRBJ1-5 and V is TRBV6-6; possible D gene TRBD1, 5 bases. Germline loops: CDR1 MNHNY, CDR2 SVGAGI (reference sequence). V shed 2 bases and J shed 7 bases, with 18 bases lying between them. This CDR3 contains 16 residues.

CDR3 sequence reads: CASSPGDRAWQPQHF. The CDR3 nucleotides are TGTGCCAGCAGTCCAGGGGACAGGGCATGGCAGCCCCAGCATTTT. The rearrangement joins TRBV28 to TRBJ1-5; 9 nucleotides line up with TRBD1. Germline V gives CDR1 MDHEN, CDR2 SYDVKM. J was trimmed by 7 bases and V by 5 bases; bases with no gene match: 9. The CDR3 totals 15 residues.

This clone was picked up one time. The J gene is TRBJ1-1, the V gene TRBV9; 8 bases align to TRBD1. CDR1 and CDR2 from the germline V gene are SGDLS and YYNGEE. V shed 4 bases and J 1 base; nucleotides not matched to a gene: 6. The CDR3 has 15 residues. CDR3 nucleotide sequence: TGTGCCAGCAGCTTCGGACAGGGACCGAACACTGAAGCTTTCTTT. This gives the protein CASSFGQGPNTEAFF.

The rearrangement joins TRBV29-1 to TRBJ1-2; TRBD1 agrees at 12 bases. V lost 7 bases and J lost 8; bases outside the gene matches: 11. Germline-derived CDR1 and CDR2 are SQVTM and ANQGSEA. The CDR3 runs 14 residues. The CDR3 spells CSAGRGQGASGYTF. In DNA, the CDR3 is TGCAGCGCCGGAAGGGGACAGGGGGCATCGGGCTACACCTTC.

This clone was detected a few times. V is TRBV7-3 and J is TRBJ2-1; 7 nucleotides match TRBD1. The germline V gene has CDR1 SGHTA and CDR2 FQGTGA. The CDR3 sequence is 15 residues long. With 0 bases clipped from V and 4 bases from J, the junction kept 3 bases outside the gene matches. CDR3 in DNA: TGTGCCAGCAGCTTAACGGGGACAGCTTACAATGAGCAGTTCTTC. As protein: CASSLTGTAYNEQFF.